The 6 T cell receptor beta chains given below trace back to one sample, sequenced in a study of blood T cell repertoires in COVID-19. Repertoires were generated with immunoSEQ multiplex PCR, while TCRdb's copy carries only in-frame clones and drops some. This repertoire shows a few hundred thousand clones, 82% found once; its top ten account for around 2.9%. Sequencing input: peripheral blood. Source of these receptors: a woman under 30 with acute or convalescent COVID-19.

The rearrangement joins TRBV11-2 to TRBJ2-3, with 7 bases identical to TRBD2. The junction had 10 bases not matched to a gene; V was cut back by 7 bases and J by 3 bases. The CDR3 consists of 15 residues. Germline lookup yields CDR1 SGHAT and CDR2 FQNNGV. The CDR3 region has the DNA TGTGCCAGCACCCAAACACTAGCGAAAACAGATACGCAGTATTTT. Translated, it gives CASTQTLAKTDTQYF.

The gene calls are TRBV6-1 and TRBJ1-4, with 9 nucleotides matching TRBD1. Germline CDR1 is MNHNS and CDR2 is SASEGT. The J segment lost 8 bases and the V segment lost 3 bases, leaving 10 bases of the junction unmatched. The CDR3 loop spans 16 amino acids. The CDR3 here is CASSEETQGAGEKLFF. CDR3 in DNA: TGTGCCAGCAGTGAGGAAACACAGGGGGCTGGGGAAAAACTGTTTTTT.

V usage is TRBV7-9 and J usage is TRBJ2-7, with 8 bases identical to TRBD1. Germline CDR1 is SEHNR and CDR2 is FQNEAQ (reference sequence). Trimming took 5 bases from V and 4 from J; bases not matched to a gene: 13. This CDR3 region has 16 residues. CDR3 DNA sequence: TGTGCCAGCAGCACGCAGGTCACAGGGGGGCGATACGAGCAGTACTTC. This encodes CASSTQVTGGRYEQYF.

J is TRBJ2-7 and V is TRBV28; 9 nucleotides agree with TRBD1. The trim removed 1 base at V and 3 bases at J, leaving 4 bases unmatched. CDR3 length: 15 residues. The germline gives CDR1 MDHEN, CDR2 SYDVKM. The CDR3 loop is CASSLLGTGLYEQYF. DNA of the CDR3: TGTGCCAGCAGTTTATTAGGGACAGGGCTCTACGAGCAGTACTTC.

CDR3 sequence: CASSHATSGSGEQFF. CDR3 sequence (DNA): TGCGCCAGCAGCCATGCGACTAGCGGGAGTGGTGAGCAGTTCTTC. The rearrangement joins TRBV4-3 to TRBJ2-1, with 12 bases matching TRBD2. The germline CDR1 and CDR2 sequences are LGHNA and YSLEER. V dropped 3 bases and J dropped 9; count of bases not matched to a gene: 6. The CDR3 covers 15 residues.

A few counts support this clone. This chain links TRBV6-2 or TRBV6-3 with TRBJ2-3; 10 bases fit TRBD1. V shed 0 bases, J shed 6 bases, and the junction held 9 bases outside the gene matches. This CDR3 is 17 amino acids long. Germline V gene sequence: CDR1 MNHEY, CDR2 SVGEGT. The CDR3 region is CASSYSRDRGDSDTQYF. The CDR3 DNA is TGTGCCAGCAGTTACTCCCGGGACAGGGGAGACTCGGATACGCAGTATTTT.